A single sample is the source of the 23 T cell receptor beta chains below, sequenced in a study of T cells in Graves' hyperthyroidism and ophthalmopathy. The CDR3 regions of TCR beta were amplified from RNA transcripts. RT-PCR in the first round (using the HTBI primer set) targeted the TCR CDR3. TCRdb fed the multiplex PCR reads into MiXCR, producing one record per CDR3 protein. The top ten hold roughly 10% of the sample, which has 89,000 or so distinct CDR3 sequences, around 40% seen once. Sequencing input: peripheral blood or thyroid tissue (not recorded which). The receptors were sampled from a woman aged 25 to 45 with Graves' hyperthyroidism.

On this clonotype itself: The germline gene is not matched at one end of the junction; a read error may be the cause. The chain employs TRBV7-3 and TRBJ2-7; D not resolved. The CDR3 spans 13 residues. CDR1 and CDR2 (germline): SGHTA, FQGTGA. CDR3 amino acids: CASSRGYGYEQYF. The CDR3 DNA is TGTGCCAGCAGCCGCGGTTACGGCTACGAGCAGTATTTC.

The chain couples TRBV9 to TRBJ2-7; TRBD2 is a possible D gene (6 bases). From germline, CDR1 is SGDLS and CDR2 YYNGEE. V lost 3 bases and J 3 bases, leaving 13 bases between the germline ends. The CDR3 is 14 residues long. CDR3 residues: CASSAAPGLYEQYF. In DNA, the CDR3 is TGTGCCAGCAGCGCAGCCCCGGGACTCTACGAGCAGTACTTC. The full variable domain, its missing parts supplied by reference TRBV9 and TRBJ2-7, is DSGVTQTPKHLITATGQRVTLRCSPRSGDLSVYWYQQSLDQGLQFLIQYYNGEERAKGNILERFSAQQFPDLHSELNLSSLELGDSALYFCASSAAPGLYEQYFGPGTRLTVT.

This clonotype came up many times. The chain's CDR3 is CASSGTSSYEQYF. The CDR3 bases are TGTGCCAGCAGTGGGACTTCATCCTACGAGCAGTACTTC. This sequence joins TRBV6-5 and TRBJ2-7; D possibly corresponds to TRBD2 (6 bases). Germline values: CDR1 MNHEY, CDR2 SVGAGI. CDR3 length: 13 amino acids. V dropped 5 bases and J dropped 1 base, with 9 bases sitting between them.

This clonotype was observed at least ten times. The V call is TRBV6-6, the J call TRBJ2-6; 7 bases agree with TRBD1. Germline CDR1 is MNHNY and CDR2 is SVGAGI (reference sequence). The CDR3 has 13 residues. The V segment lost 4 bases and the J segment 13 bases; nucleotides outside the gene matches: 7. Here the CDR3 DNA reads TGTGCCAGCAGTTCCCGACAGGGTGAAGTCCTGACTTTC. Translation gives CASSSRQGEVLTF.

This clonotype was counted many times. A junction boundary mismatches the germline segment, possibly from a read error. The V call is TRBV7-6, the J call TRBJ1-2; tentatively, D is TRBD1 (6 bases). The CDR3 covers 13 residues. Germline loops: CDR1 SGHVS, CDR2 FNYEAQ. The CDR3 DNA sequence: TGTGCCAGCAGCTTAGGAGGACAGATTGGTTTGGGTTTC. The encoded protein is CASSLGGQIGLGF.

This clonotype occurred once. This sequence joins TRBV6-5 and TRBJ1-2, with 7 bases aligning to TRBD1. The trim removed 5 bases at V and 2 bases at J, leaving 2 bases unmatched. The germline V gene encodes CDR1 MNHEY and CDR2 SVGAGI. The CDR3 sequence is 13 residues long. This CDR3 reads CASSAQGNYGYTF. The CDR3, as DNA: TGTGCCAGCAGTGCACAGGGGAACTATGGCTACACCTTC.

Note on this clonotype: The germline gene is not matched at one end of the junction; a read error may be the cause. V and J are TRBV20-1 and TRBJ1-1; D perhaps matches TRBD1 (5 bases). There are 14 residues in the CDR3. From germline, CDR1 is DFQATT and CDR2 SNEGSKA (reference sequence). The CDR3 loop reads CSLAGIGKDTEAFF. As DNA, the CDR3 is TGCAGTTTAGCGGGTATTGGTAAGGACACTGAGGCTTTCTTT.

The chain is built from TRBV2 and TRBJ1-5; 8 bases align to TRBD1. The V segment lost 7 bases and the J segment 5 bases; nucleotides outside the gene matches: 4. CDR3 length equals 13 residues. The germline gives CDR1 SNHLY, CDR2 FYNNEI. The CDR3 sequence: CASNRQGHQPQHF. The DNA for the CDR3 is TGTGCCAGCAATAGACAGGGGCATCAGCCCCAGCATTTT.

The rearrangement joins TRBV20-1 to TRBJ2-2, with 11 bases identical to TRBD2. Germline V gene lookup returns CDR1 DFQATT and CDR2 SNEGSKA (reference sequence). The CDR3 consists of 13 residues. V gave up 5 bases and J gave up 6 bases; unmatched junction bases: 2. The CDR3 sequence is CSAVSGRAGELFF. The CDR3, as DNA: TGCAGTGCTGTTAGCGGGAGGGCCGGGGAGCTGTTTTTT.

The sample holds many counts of this clonotype. The CDR3 protein is CASRAPQGGPYEQYF. The CDR3 bases are TGTGCCAGCAGAGCCCCACAGGGCGGACCCTACGAGCAGTACTTC. The chain has TRBV2 and TRBJ2-7; tentative D call: TRBD1 (6 bases). Looked up from germline, CDR1 is SNHLY and CDR2 is FYNNEI. V was pared by 6 bases and J by 2 bases, with 17 bases between. CDR3 size: 15 residues.

Of note for this clonotype: An end of the junction does not agree with germline; a read error may underlie this. J is TRBJ2-7 and V is TRBV12-3 or TRBV12-4; D uncertain. CDR3 length: 12 residues. DNA for the CDR3: TGTGCCAGCAGCAACCGCTCCTACGAGCGGTACTTC. Translating gives CASSNRSYERYF.

This clonotype appeared many times. The gene calls are TRBV6-5 and TRBJ1-4; D is uncertain. The CDR3 has 13 amino acids. V lost 2 bases and J 8 bases, leaving 9 bases between the germline ends. Germline V CDR1 and CDR2: MNHEY, SVGAGI. Written as DNA, the CDR3 is TGTGCCAGCAGTTACCGTATAGGAGAAAAACTGTTTTTT. This sequence encodes CASSYRIGEKLFF.

In this sample, this clonotype turned up many times. This chain links TRBV5-1 with TRBJ2-7; D is unclear. Germline V gives CDR1 SGHRS, CDR2 YFSETQ. V was trimmed by 6 bases and J by 4 bases, leaving 14 bases between them. The CDR3 spans 13 residues. CDR3 nucleotides: TGCGCCAGCAAGGAGCCAGCTCATTACGAGCAGTACTTC. Translated, it gives CASKEPAHYEQYF.

This clonotype was seen at least ten times. The CDR3 reads CASSSLPGQQETQYF. CDR3 nucleotides: TGTGCCAGCAGTTCCTTACCCGGACAGCAAGAGACCCAGTACTTC. V usage is TRBV6-6 and J usage is TRBJ2-5; tentative D call: TRBD1 (6 bases). The CDR3 contains 15 residues. Trimming took 4 bases from V and 2 from J, leaving 14 bases between them. Per the germline V gene, CDR1 is MNHNY and CDR2 is SVGAGI (reference sequence).

The table lists this clonotype with many counts. The V and J genes are TRBV5-1 and TRBJ2-5; D call uncertain. V lost 0 bases and J 5 bases, leaving 14 bases between the germline ends. Germline lookup yields CDR1 SGHRS and CDR2 YFSETQ. The CDR3 covers 15 residues. CDR3 coding DNA: TGCGCCAGCAGCTTGGGTCTCAGCCTGGGGGAGACCCAGTACTTC. This encodes CASSLGLSLGETQYF.

This sequence joins TRBV9 and TRBJ2-7; D perhaps matches TRBD2 (5 bases). The CDR3 has 14 residues. V was shortened by 5 bases and J by 5 bases, with 17 bases between the two germline ends. Germline V CDR1 and CDR2: SGDLS, YYNGEE. The CDR3 here is CASRWTPGTHEQYF. In DNA form, the CDR3 reads TGTGCCAGCAGGTGGACTCCAGGTACCCACGAGCAGTACTTC.

As to this clonotype: The junction differs from germline at one of its ends, possibly a read error. V is TRBV2 and J is TRBJ1-2; D is undetermined. The CDR3 length is 13 residues. Germline-derived CDR1 and CDR2 are SNHLY and FYNNEI. CDR3 in DNA: TGCGCCAGCAGTGGAGTCTATACCTATGGCTACACCTTC. This translates into CASSGVYTYGYTF.

The gene calls are TRBV20-1 and TRBJ2-7; 13 nucleotides match TRBD2. The CDR3 loop spans 13 amino acids. V dropped 6 bases and J dropped 7; count of bases not matched to a gene: 6. Germline CDR1 and CDR2: DFQATT and SNEGSKA (reference sequence). This CDR3 reads CSAPGLAGLEQYF. In DNA, the CDR3 is TGCAGTGCGCCGGGACTAGCGGGATTGGAGCAGTACTTC.

The rearrangement links TRBV10-3 to TRBJ2-7, with 7 positions matching TRBD1. CDR1 and CDR2 (germline): ENHRY, SYGVKD. The CDR3 is 13 residues long. V trimming: 7 bases; J trimming: 9 bases; junction bases outside the gene matches: 12. CDR3 sequence reads: CAIKVDRTLGQYF. The CDR3 DNA is TGTGCCATCAAAGTGGACAGGACGCTCGGGCAGTACTTC.

The gene calls are TRBV7-9 and TRBJ1-3, with D perhaps TRBD1 (6 bases). Germline-derived CDR1 and CDR2 are SEHNR and FQNEAQ (reference sequence). This CDR3 is 12 amino acids long. Trimming pared 2 bases from V and 9 bases from J, leaving 8 bases between. In nucleotides, the CDR3 is TGTGCCAGCAGCTTACAGGGGAGCACCATATATTTT. As protein: CASSLQGSTIYF.

The rearrangement joins TRBV2 to TRBJ2-7; 9 positions agree with TRBD2. The germline V gene encodes CDR1 SNHLY and CDR2 FYNNEI. V lost 6 bases and J lost 5; bases outside the gene matches: 8. CDR3 length: 14 residues. The CDR3 here is CASSGLAGEDEQYF. DNA of the CDR3: TGTGCCAGCAGCGGGTTAGCGGGAGAGGACGAGCAGTACTTC.

This clonotype showed up many times. The CDR3 bases are TGTGCCAGCAGCTTGGATCGACTCCCAGGGGAGGATACGCAGTATTTT. Translation: CASSLDRLPGEDTQYF. The genes are TRBV5-6 and TRBJ2-3; perhaps TRBD1 as D (6 bases). Germline V gives CDR1 SGHDT, CDR2 YYEEEE. This CDR3 comprises 16 residues. V lost 0 bases to trimming and J lost 6 bases, with 17 bases between them.

This clonotype was recorded at least ten times. The V and J genes are TRBV10-3 and TRBJ2-2; D could derive from TRBD1 or TRBD2 (7 bases each). CDR1 and CDR2 from the germline V gene are ENHRY and SYGVKD. The V and J ends lost 7 bases and 5 bases respectively, with 20 bases between them. CDR3 length: 16 residues. For the CDR3, the DNA is TGTGCCATCAATCCCGGAAACAGGGGAGGGACCGGGGAGCTGTTTTTT. Residues: CAINPGNRGGTGELFF.